The rows below give T cell receptor beta chains drawn from one sample of a study of OX40 agonist ivuxolimab in advanced cancers. Repertoires were generated with immunoSEQ multiplex PCR, while TCRdb's copy carries only in-frame clones and drops some. The sample records about 12,000 clones, roughly 90% being singletons. The source was CD4+ or CD8+ T cells sorted from blood, collected in a trial of the OX40 agonist ivuxolimab. The receptors were sampled from an adult with an advanced solid tumor such as melanoma, head and neck, liver or kidney cancer. CDR3s include the opening cysteine and the closing phenylalanine or tryptophan. A D gene is named only where the DNA matches it firmly.

cdr3_aa	v_call	j_call	d_call	cdr3_length
CASSPDATIAKNIQYF	TRBV11-3	TRBJ2-4	-	16
CASSQGFFGTGGSLVPF	TRBV4-1	TRBJ1-2	TRBD1	17
CASRREAGGVRNYGYTF	TRBV11-2	TRBJ1-2	TRBD1	17
CSVDRDGLYEQFF	TRBV29-1	TRBJ2-1	-	13
CASSQGGTTGELFF	TRBV4-3	TRBJ2-2	-	14
CSVEGQGRQYF	TRBV29-1	TRBJ2-7	TRBD1	11
CASRAGTGIYEQYF	TRBV7-9	TRBJ2-7	TRBD1	14
CASSPTGYSYEQYF	TRBV4-3	TRBJ2-7	TRBD1	14
CASSDRAHQPQHF	TRBV6-5	TRBJ1-5	TRBD1	13
CASSEGQNSNQPQHF	TRBV4-1	TRBJ1-5	TRBD1	15
CASSLSGVTYEQYF	TRBV7-9	TRBJ2-7	-	14
CASSLVGSPYNEQFF	TRBV7-6	TRBJ2-1	-	15
CASSLARDRGYTF	TRBV11-2	TRBJ1-2	-	13
CASSPGTDYEQYF	TRBV6-5	TRBJ2-7	TRBD1	13
CASSNWAGAADTQYF	TRBV4-3	TRBJ2-3	-	15
CASSSLGTQVNEQFF	TRBV27	TRBJ2-1	-	15
CASRRRRELRYGYTF	TRBV27	TRBJ1-2	-	15
CASSPGHGTMNTEAFF	TRBV9	TRBJ1-1	-	16
CASSLRLAGPSSTDTQYF	TRBV13	TRBJ2-3	TRBD2	18
CASSEADRDQPQHF	TRBV2	TRBJ1-5	TRBD1	14
CSVARNTGELFF	TRBV29-1	TRBJ2-2	-	12
CASSLADRGTGEQYF	TRBV7-6	TRBJ2-7	TRBD1	15
CASSPWTGAYEQYF	TRBV7-5	TRBJ2-7	-	14
CASSASGAGTDTQYF	TRBV6-4	TRBJ2-3	-	15
CARGRGAFF	TRBV19	TRBJ1-1	-	9
CASSPGDTIYF	TRBV4-2	TRBJ1-3	-	11
CAWSSGHFTGELFF	TRBV30	TRBJ2-2	-	14
CASSDPDSPYPHEQYF	TRBV2	TRBJ2-7	-	16
CASGTDAPTGELFF	TRBV6-5	TRBJ2-2	TRBD1	14
CASSTTTGGTQYF	TRBV13	TRBJ2-5	-	13
CASSLVGAYEQYF	TRBV7-2	TRBJ2-7	-	13